Listed below are T cell receptor beta chains from one sample, sequenced in a study of blood T cell repertoires in COVID-19. TCRdb's table, derived via immunoSEQ multiplex PCR, lists solely in-frame clones and lacks some. Of approximately 90,000 clones in the sample, around three quarters were seen once. The specimen sequenced was peripheral blood. The receptors here all came from an elderly woman with acute or convalescent COVID-19. The CDR3 runs from the conserved cysteine through the conserved F or W. The D gene is left open where the match is weak. The size of a clone is reported for some rows only, either as once, few or many, or as a class for expanded clones.

>TRBV10-1|TRBJ2-7|TRBD1|-
CASSDFPGQGSYEQYF
TGCGCCAGCAGTGATTTCCCGGGACAGGGGTCATACGAGCAGTACTTC
>TRBV5-5|TRBJ2-1|TRBD2|-
CASSLVAGGSYNEQFF
TGTGCCAGCAGCTTGGTAGCGGGGGGATCCTACAATGAGCAGTTCTTC
>TRBV2|TRBJ1-5|-|-
CASWRGTSNQPQHF
TGTGCCAGTTGGAGGGGCACTAGCAATCAGCCCCAGCATTTT
>TRBV12-3/TRBV12-4|TRBJ1-6|-|-
CASSVSNSPLHF
TGTGCCAGCAGTGTTTCAAATTCACCCCTCCACTTT
>TRBV9|TRBJ1-6|TRBD1|-
CASSGTGLNNSPLHF
TGTGCCAGCAGCGGGACAGGACTTAATAATTCACCCCTCCACTTT
>TRBV6-6|TRBJ2-7|-|-
CASSYSRSSGYYEQYF
TGTGCCAGCAGTTACTCGAGAAGTAGCGGTTACTACGAGCAGTACTTC
>TRBV2|TRBJ2-2|-|-
CASSEVLVRTGELFF
TGTGCCAGCAGTGAAGTCCTAGTTAGGACCGGGGAGCTGTTTTTT
>TRBV25-1|TRBJ1-2|-|-
CASSEGGRGNYGYTF
TGTGCCAGCAGTGAAGGGGGCAGAGGAAACTATGGCTACACCTTC
>TRBV6-1|TRBJ1-1|TRBD1|-
CASSEGQGNLEAFF
TGTGCCAGCAGTGAGGGACAGGGGAATCTTGAAGCTTTCTTT
>TRBV18|TRBJ2-3|TRBD1|-
CASSPLPRQGRRSTDTQYF
TGTGCCAGCTCACCACTTCCAAGACAGGGGCGACGGAGCACAGATACGCAGTATTTT
>TRBV3-1/TRBV3-2|TRBJ2-1|TRBD2|-
CASSRTRGPSNEQFF
TGTGCCAGCAGCCGGACTAGGGGTCCAAGCAATGAGCAGTTCTTC
>TRBV9|TRBJ1-5|-|-
CASSVPEDRRRHSNQPQHF
TGTGCCAGCAGCGTCCCCGAAGACAGGCGGCGGCATAGCAATCAGCCCCAGCATTTT
>TRBV19|TRBJ1-5|TRBD1|few
CASSIIPTGGNQPQHF
TGTGCCAGTAGTATAATTCCCACAGGGGGCAATCAGCCCCAGCATTTT
>TRBV4-1|TRBJ1-5|-|-
CASSQQSNSNQPQHF
TGCGCCAGCAGCCAACAATCCAATAGCAATCAGCCCCAGCATTTT
>TRBV6-5|TRBJ2-3|TRBD2|-
CASRPGLSTDTQYF
TGTGCCAGCAGACCGGGACTAAGCACAGATACGCAGTATTTT
>TRBV13|TRBJ2-6|-|-
CASSSGVSGANVLTF
TGTGCCAGCAGCTCCGGAGTTTCTGGGGCCAACGTCCTGACTTTC
>TRBV5-1|TRBJ2-1|-|once
CASSSGTYSYNEQFF
TGCGCCAGCAGCTCTGGGACATACTCCTACAATGAGCAGTTCTTC
>TRBV21-1|TRBJ2-1|-|-
CASSNEWDRAYNEQFF
TGTGCCAGCAGCAATGAATGGGACAGGGCCTACAATGAGCAGTTCTTC
>TRBV7-8|TRBJ1-5|TRBD1|-
CASSVQGAGSNQPQHF
TGTGCCAGCAGCGTACAGGGGGCTGGGAGCAATCAGCCCCAGCATTTT
>TRBV7-9|TRBJ2-5|TRBD2|-
CASSRRGTSGGQETQYF
TGTGCCAGCAGCCGACGGGGAACTAGCGGGGGGCAAGAGACCCAGTACTTC
>TRBV5-6|TRBJ2-7|TRBD1|few
CASSPMTGWSEQYF
TGTGCCAGCAGCCCGATGACAGGGTGGTCCGAGCAGTACTTC
>TRBV2|TRBJ2-7|-|-
CASTAWTGSRAGVYEQYF
TGTGCCAGCACCGCCTGGACAGGAAGTCGAGCGGGAGTCTACGAGCAGTACTTC
>TRBV5-6|TRBJ2-3|-|-
CASSLRSYYTQYF
TGTGCCAGCAGCCTTCGTTCTTACTATACGCAGTATTTT
>TRBV28|TRBJ1-2|-|-
CASTPGDRDNGYTF
TGTGCCAGCACTCCGGGGGACCGCGACAATGGCTACACCTTC
>TRBV5-1|TRBJ2-5|-|-
CASSLVVPRGETQYF
TGCGCCAGCAGCTTGGTGGTCCCCCGGGGGGAGACCCAGTACTTC
>TRBV5-1|TRBJ1-1|TRBD1|-
CASSQNDRGRLGNTEAFF
TGCGCCAGCAGCCAAAATGACAGGGGCCGCCTTGGGAACACTGAAGCTTTCTTT
>TRBV5-1|TRBJ2-3|TRBD2|-
CASSLRAGGEDTQYF
TGCGCCAGCAGCTTGAGGGCGGGGGGAGAGGATACGCAGTATTTT
>TRBV11-3|TRBJ2-3|-|few
CASSLSGFGDTQYF
TGTGCCAGCAGCTTATCAGGGTTTGGAGATACGCAGTATTTT
>TRBV2|TRBJ2-3|-|-
CASRQILSTDTQYF
TGTGCCAGCAGGCAGATCCTTAGCACAGATACGCAGTATTTT
>TRBV5-1|TRBJ2-5|TRBD2|-
CASSSESMSGSARGTQYF
TGCGCCAGCAGCTCCGAATCTATGAGCGGGAGCGCTAGAGGGACCCAGTACTTC
>TRBV4-2|TRBJ2-1|TRBD2|-
CASSPPGLPRSFF
TGTGCCAGCAGCCCGCCGGGACTACCTAGATCGTTCTTC
>TRBV3-1/TRBV3-2|TRBJ2-2|-|-
CASSQVIGGAGGELFF
TGTGCCAGCAGCCAAGTTATAGGGGGAGCTGGCGGGGAGCTGTTTTTT
>TRBV29-1|TRBJ2-5|-|-
CSVEKLEQETQYF
TGCAGCGTTGAAAAGTTGGAGCAAGAGACCCAGTACTTC
>TRBV5-1|TRBJ2-3|TRBD1|-
CASSSTGGIDTQYF
TGCGCCAGCAGCTCAACAGGGGGCATAGATACGCAGTATTTT
>TRBV7-2|TRBJ1-5|TRBD1|-
CASSLGPTGWSVNQPQHF
TGTGCCAGCAGCTTAGGCCCGACAGGGTGGAGTGTCAATCAGCCCCAGCATTTT
>TRBV20-1|TRBJ1-2|TRBD1|-
CSASRQGVGYTF
TGCAGTGCTAGTCGGCAGGGGGTCGGCTACACCTTC
>TRBV7-2|TRBJ2-3|-|-
CASSLAAGSSDTQYF
TGTGCCAGCAGCTTAGCCGCGGGATCGTCAGATACGCAGTATTTT
>TRBV6-4|TRBJ2-1|-|once
CASSDSTRGSYNEQFF
TGTGCCAGCAGTGACTCGACGCGGGGTTCCTACAATGAGCAGTTCTTC
>TRBV5-1|TRBJ2-5|-|once
CASSLIGAETQYF
TGCGCCAGCAGCTTGATAGGGGCGGAGACCCAGTACTTC
>TRBV28|TRBJ1-6|-|few
CASSLGPNNSPLHF
TGTGCCAGCAGTCTGGGCCCTAATAATTCACCCCTCCACTTT
>TRBV4-1|TRBJ1-6|TRBD1|few
CASSQGVRQGTSPLHF
TGCGCCAGCAGCCAAGGAGTGCGACAGGGAACTTCACCCCTCCACTTT
>TRBV6-1|TRBJ1-6|TRBD1|few
CASSELQGNSPLHF
TGTGCCAGCAGTGAACTACAGGGGAATTCACCCCTCCACTTT
>TRBV7-8|TRBJ2-5|TRBD2|-
CASSRLAVQETQYF
TGTGCCAGCAGCCGTCTAGCGGTCCAAGAGACCCAGTACTTC